The source of this TCR beta chain is a study of OX40 agonist ivuxolimab in advanced cancers. Overall study context: Three patients, one with hepatocellular carcinoma and two with cutaneous melanoma, responded partially.

This clone was recorded once. Repertoires were generated with immunoSEQ multiplex PCR, while TCRdb's copy carries only in-frame clones and drops some. The sample consists of approximately 70,000 clones, 75% to 95% of them appearing once. Germline loops: CDR1 ENHRY, CDR2 SYGVKD. J lost 11 bases, V lost 1 base, and 5 bases had no gene match. The CDR3 is 12 residues long. The source material was CD4+ or CD8+ T cells sorted from blood, sampled in a trial of the OX40 agonist ivuxolimab. The rearrangement uses TRBV10-3 and TRBJ2-7; TRBD2 matches 7 bases. The sequence derives from an adult with an advanced solid tumor such as melanoma, head and neck, liver or kidney cancer. Here the CDR3 DNA reads TGTGCCATCAGTGAGTGGGAGGGTGAAAAGTACTTC. Protein: CAISEWEGEKYF.